This T cell receptor (beta chain) was identified in a study of blood T cells in healthy people across ages. Study-wide points: The study lacked donor CMV status, which possibly confounded expanded clonotype changes.

Every donor provided approximately 9.2 milliliters of peripheral blood. Primed by a sample-barcoded 5' primer and a J-beta primer mix, a second PCR proceeded for about 6 to 12 cycles. TCRdb processed the 5' RACE reads anew with MiXCR; each CDR3 protein has one entry. The sample lists roughly 560,000 distinct CDR3 sequences, about 25% occurring once. To note about this clonotype: Its antigen is not identified.

This CDR3 region has 13 residues. Germline-derived CDR1 and CDR2 are MNHEY and SVGAGI. Trimming shortened V by 6 bases and J by 10 bases, and 16 bases separated the two germline ends. Separately, the same data were catalogued under a study of T cells of mothers and their children.

The V gene is TRBV6-5, the J gene TRBJ2-4; D could derive from TRBD1 or TRBD2 (5 bases each). The sequence came from a boy younger than 18 in good health. The specimen sequenced was blood. CDR3 nucleotide sequence: TGTGCCAGCAGCCTTAATCGGGGCCCAATTCAGTACTTC. Its translation is CASSLNRGPIQYF.